Listed below are T cell receptor beta chains from one sample, sequenced in a study of cytomegalovirus exposure and HLA in healthy donors. TCRdb keeps only in-frame clones here, not all; method: immunoSEQ multiplex PCR. The sample includes around 190,000 clones, about four fifths of them seen just once. Source material: PBMCs. All receptors come from a female donor in good health and CMV-seronegative. CDR3s leave out the opening cysteine and the closing phenylalanine or tryptophan. The size of a clone is reported for some rows only, either as once, few or many, or as a class for expanded clones.

NA | TRBV2 | ASSRVAGVYEQY
NA | TRBV7-3 | ASSLRGRLGEQF
few | TRBV7-2 | ASSLAGAPLRSDTQY
NA | TRBV27 | ASSLRAGARTDTQY
NA | TRBV30 | AWRGDSVNYGYT
once | TRBV18 | ASSGQANTEAF
NA | TRBV27 | ASSPRTGLAEKLF
NA | TRBV2 | ASMRTSGSDEQF
NA | TRBV6-4 | ASSETGNYGYT
few | TRBV6-4 | ASSPQGGSNQPQH
NA | TRBV7-3 | ASSPGLGLVQF
NA | TRBV5-4 | ASSPYRGNYGYT
NA | TRBV10-3 | AISESLDRDVEQF
NA | TRBV27 | ASSNVAGGFADTQY
NA | TRBV19 | ASSMVQRGGEQY
NA | TRBV4-1 | ASSPPTPYEQY
NA | TRBV7-9 | ASSRTKRGITDTQY
NA | TRBV27 | ASSLYAGSYNEQF
NA | TRBV9 | ASSRRPGNPGELF
NA | TRBV6-5 | ASRGPGLGTDTQY
NA | TRBV5-1 | ASSALAGGGTDTQY
NA | TRBV27 | ASSLGQGFRSGANVLT
NA | TRBV5-1 | ASSPLGVSSGIGTQY
NA | TRBV12-5 | ASGLVLGLAYEQY
few | TRBV15 | ATSSLPHSNQPQH
NA | TRBV6-5 | AIGAGSYNEQF
NA | TRBV11-3 | ASSLDRGASDTQY
NA | TRBV7-9 | ASSLSGRSNYGYT
NA | TRBV2 | ASSEGRGPNTEAF
NA | TRBV5-1 | ASSLQGETQY
NA | TRBV19 | ASSIGTGLRTDTQY
once | TRBV19 | ASSIAGGFNQPQH
NA | TRBV5-1 | ASSFPRQGAQNTGELF
few | TRBV6-1 | ASREGRNYGYT
NA | TRBV7-2 | ASSFRQGGLVQPQH
NA | TRBV5-1 | ASSLSGTGGNSPLH
NA | TRBV5-1 | ASSIQGWNNEQF
NA | TRBV12-5 | ASGIESGKAF
NA | TRBV5-1 | ASSLLAGGPVSRNEQF
few | TRBV7-9 | SSSPRTSGGRTSYEQY
NA | TRBV5-3 | ARSLTGAPNQPQH
few | TRBV28 | ASSPRPSSYNEQF
NA | TRBV7-9 | ASSLPRTGINEQF
NA | TRBV6-6 | ASSTPDRGDTQY
NA | TRBV19 | ASTGGAGSPLH
NA | TRBV2 | ASRETGAGRNSPLH
NA | TRBV7-8 | ASLQGARDTQY
NA | TRBV27 | ASSLSGVGNTEAF
NA | TRBV6-5 | ASRRQGSVETQY
few | TRBV5-4 | ASSFRDRVLTEAF
NA | TRBV7-3 | ASGAGGPEGGQETQY
NA | TRBV4-2 | ASSPSGLAGTEQF
few | TRBV12-5 | ASGLQTTGRSEKLF
few | TRBV4-1 | ASSQGRASSGANVLT
NA | TRBV5-4 | ASSPGTLSSYEQY
NA | TRBV19 | ASSIGLAGGSTHNEQF
NA | TRBV13 | ASSQAVQGPTGELF
NA | TRBV5-4 | ASSLVRGRNTGELF
NA | TRBV13 | ASSQGTGAPNEKLF
NA | TRBV19 | ASSRQDRGETQY